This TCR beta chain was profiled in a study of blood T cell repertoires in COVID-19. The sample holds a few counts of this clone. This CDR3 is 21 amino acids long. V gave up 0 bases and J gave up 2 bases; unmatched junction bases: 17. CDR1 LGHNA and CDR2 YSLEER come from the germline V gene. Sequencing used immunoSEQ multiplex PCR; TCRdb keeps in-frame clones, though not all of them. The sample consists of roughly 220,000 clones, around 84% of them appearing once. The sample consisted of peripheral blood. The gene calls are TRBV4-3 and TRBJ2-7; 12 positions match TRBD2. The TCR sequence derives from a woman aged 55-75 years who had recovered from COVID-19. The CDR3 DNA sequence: TGCGCCAGCAGCCAAGATACGGGGGTGACTAGCGGGGGCTACCTTCCCTACGAGCAGTACTTC. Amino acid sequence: CASSQDTGVTSGGYLPYEQYF.